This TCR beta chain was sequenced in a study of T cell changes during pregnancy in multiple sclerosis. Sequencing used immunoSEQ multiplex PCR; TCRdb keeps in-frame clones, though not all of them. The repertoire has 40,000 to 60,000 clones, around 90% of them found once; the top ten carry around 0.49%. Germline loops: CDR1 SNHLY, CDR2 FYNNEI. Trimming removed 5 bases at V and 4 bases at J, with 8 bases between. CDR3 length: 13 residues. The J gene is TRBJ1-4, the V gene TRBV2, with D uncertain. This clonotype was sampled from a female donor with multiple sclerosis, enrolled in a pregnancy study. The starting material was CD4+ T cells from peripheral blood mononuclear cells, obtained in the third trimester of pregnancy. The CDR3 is CASSLEVNEKLFF. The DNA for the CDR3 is TGTGCCAGCAGTTTAGAAGTTAATGAAAAACTGTTTTTT.